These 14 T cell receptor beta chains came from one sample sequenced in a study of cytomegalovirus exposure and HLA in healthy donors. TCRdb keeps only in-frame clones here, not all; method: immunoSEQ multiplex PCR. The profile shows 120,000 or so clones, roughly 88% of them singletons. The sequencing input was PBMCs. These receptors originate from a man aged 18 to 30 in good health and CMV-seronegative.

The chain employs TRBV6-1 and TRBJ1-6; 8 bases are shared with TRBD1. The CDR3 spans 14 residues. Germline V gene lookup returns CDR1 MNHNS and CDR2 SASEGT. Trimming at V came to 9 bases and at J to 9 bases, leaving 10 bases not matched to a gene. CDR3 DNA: TGTGCCAGTCAGACAGGGGTCCGACGTTCACCCCTCCACTTT. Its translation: CASQTGVRRSPLHF.

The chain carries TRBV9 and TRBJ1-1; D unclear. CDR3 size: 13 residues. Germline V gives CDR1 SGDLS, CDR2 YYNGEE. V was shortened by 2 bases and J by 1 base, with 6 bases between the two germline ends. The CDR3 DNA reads TGTGCCAGCAGCGTGCGACAGAACACTGAAGCTTTCTTT. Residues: CASSVRQNTEAFF.

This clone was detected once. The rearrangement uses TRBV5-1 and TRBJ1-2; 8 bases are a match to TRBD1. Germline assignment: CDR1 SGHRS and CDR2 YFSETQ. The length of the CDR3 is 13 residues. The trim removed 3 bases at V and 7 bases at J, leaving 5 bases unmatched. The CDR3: CASSSTGALGYTF. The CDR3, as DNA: TGCGCCAGCAGCTCGACAGGGGCGCTTGGCTACACCTTC.

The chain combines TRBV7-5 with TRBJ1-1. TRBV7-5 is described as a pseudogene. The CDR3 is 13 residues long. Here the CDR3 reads CARSFGVCTEAFF. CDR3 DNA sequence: TGTGCCAGAAGCTTCGGGGTTTGTACTGAAGCTTTCTTT.

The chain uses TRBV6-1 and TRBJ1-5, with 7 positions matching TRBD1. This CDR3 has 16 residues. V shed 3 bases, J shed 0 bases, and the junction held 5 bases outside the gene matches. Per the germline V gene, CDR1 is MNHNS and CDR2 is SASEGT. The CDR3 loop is CASSDPGQDSNQPQHF. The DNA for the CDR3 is TGTGCCAGCAGTGATCCCGGACAGGATAGCAATCAGCCCCAGCATTTT.

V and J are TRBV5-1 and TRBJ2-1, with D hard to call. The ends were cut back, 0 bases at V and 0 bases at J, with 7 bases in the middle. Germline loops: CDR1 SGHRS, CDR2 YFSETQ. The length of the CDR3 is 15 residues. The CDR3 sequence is CASSLAKSSYNEQFF. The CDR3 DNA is TGCGCCAGCAGCTTGGCGAAGAGCTCCTACAATGAGCAGTTCTTC.

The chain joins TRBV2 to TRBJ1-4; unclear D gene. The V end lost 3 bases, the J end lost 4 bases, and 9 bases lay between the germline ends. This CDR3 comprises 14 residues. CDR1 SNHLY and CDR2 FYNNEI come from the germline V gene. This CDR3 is CASSDRFRNEKLFF. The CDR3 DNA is TGTGCCAGCAGTGATCGGTTCCGTAATGAAAAACTGTTTTTT.

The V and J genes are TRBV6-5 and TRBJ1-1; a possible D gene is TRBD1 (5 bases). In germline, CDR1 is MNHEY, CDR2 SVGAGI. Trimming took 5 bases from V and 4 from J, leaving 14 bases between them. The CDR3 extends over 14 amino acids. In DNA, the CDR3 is TGTGCCAGCAGTCCTAGGGGCGGGGCCACTGAAGCTTTCTTT. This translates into CASSPRGGATEAFF.

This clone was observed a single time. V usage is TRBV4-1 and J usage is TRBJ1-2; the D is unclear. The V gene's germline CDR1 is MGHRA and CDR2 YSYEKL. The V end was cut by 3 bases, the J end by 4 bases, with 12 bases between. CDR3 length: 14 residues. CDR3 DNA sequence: TGCGCCAGCAGCCAGGGCGGGCAGACCTATGGCTACACCTTC. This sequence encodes CASSQGGQTYGYTF.

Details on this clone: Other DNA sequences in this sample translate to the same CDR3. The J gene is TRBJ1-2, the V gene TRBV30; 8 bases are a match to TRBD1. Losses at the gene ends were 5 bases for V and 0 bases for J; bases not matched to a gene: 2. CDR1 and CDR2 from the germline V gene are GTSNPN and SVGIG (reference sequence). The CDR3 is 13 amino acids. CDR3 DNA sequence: TGTGCCTGGGACAGGGGACCTAACTATGGCTACACCTTC. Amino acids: CAWDRGPNYGYTF.

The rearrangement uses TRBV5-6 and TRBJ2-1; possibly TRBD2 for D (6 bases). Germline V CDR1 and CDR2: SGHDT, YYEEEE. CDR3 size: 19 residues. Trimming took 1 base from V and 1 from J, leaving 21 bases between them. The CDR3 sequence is CASSLWFGLGGNSYNEQFF. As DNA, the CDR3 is TGTGCCAGCAGCTTGTGGTTCGGGTTGGGCGGGAATTCCTACAATGAGCAGTTCTTC.

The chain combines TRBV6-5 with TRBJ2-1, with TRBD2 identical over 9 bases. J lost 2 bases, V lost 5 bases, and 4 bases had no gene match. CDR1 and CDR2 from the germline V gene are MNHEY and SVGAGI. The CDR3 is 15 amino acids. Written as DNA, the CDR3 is TGTGCCAGCAGTCCGACTAGCGGACCCTACAATGAGCAGTTCTTC. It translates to CASSPTSGPYNEQFF.

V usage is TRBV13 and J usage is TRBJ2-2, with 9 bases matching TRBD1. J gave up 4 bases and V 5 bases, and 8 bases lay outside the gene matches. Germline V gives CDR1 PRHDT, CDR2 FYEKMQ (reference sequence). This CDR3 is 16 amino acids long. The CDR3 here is CASSGRTGDFTGELFF. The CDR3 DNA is TGTGCCAGCAGCGGACGGACAGGGGACTTCACCGGGGAGCTGTTTTTT.

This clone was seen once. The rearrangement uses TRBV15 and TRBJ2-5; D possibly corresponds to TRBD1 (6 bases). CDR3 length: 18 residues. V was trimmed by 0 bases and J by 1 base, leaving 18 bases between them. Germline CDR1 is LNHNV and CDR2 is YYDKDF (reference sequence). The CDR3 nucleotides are TGTGCCACCAGCAGAGACTCCACAGGGTGGCCCCCCCAAGAGACCCAGTACTTC. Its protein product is CATSRDSTGWPPQETQYF.